The clone carrying this T cell receptor (beta chain) was seen only once. What it binds is unknown. The data were produced by immunoSEQ multiplex PCR, yet TCRdb's version contains in-frame clones alone and is incomplete. In the table there are roughly 100,000 clones, approximately 85% of which are singletons. This sample was included in a study of OX40 agonist ivuxolimab in advanced cancers. Study details: Dose-escalation patients had hepatocellular carcinoma, melanoma, renal cell or head and neck cancer. Among those enrolled, mean age was about 62 years (range roughly 23 to 79) and about 79% were male.

No patient had autoimmune disease or received systemic immunosuppression. Germline V CDR1 and CDR2: SGDLS, YYNGEE. The V gene end was trimmed by 4 bases and the J gene end by 9 bases; junction bases not matched to a gene: 17. The CDR3 runs to 18 residues. Findings and limits, study-wide: Among the least clonally expanded were partial responders at 0.1-3.0 mg/kg.

The J gene is TRBJ2-1, the V gene TRBV9; 12 bases are shared with TRBD1. The origin of this receptor is an adult with an advanced solid tumor such as melanoma, head and neck, liver or kidney cancer. Sequenced here: CD4+ or CD8+ T cells sorted from blood, sampled in a trial of the OX40 agonist ivuxolimab. The chain's CDR3 is CASSPYEGDGTGGGEQFF. CDR3 nucleotides: TGTGCCAGCAGCCCCTACGAGGGGGACGGGACAGGGGGCGGTGAGCAGTTCTTC.